This TCR beta chain was recovered during a study of blood T cells in healthy people across ages. The CDR3 runs to 13 residues. Trimming removed 8 bases from V and 0 bases from J, with 7 bases in between. The germline V gene has CDR1 MDHEN and CDR2 SYDVKM. As to this clonotype: Its antigen is still unknown.

Notes on the study in general: Long-lived donors carried more naive CD4+ cells and greater diversity than aged donors.

The use of a sample-barcoded 5' primer and a J-beta primer mix characterized a second PCR of roughly 7 to 11 cycles. TCRdb itself ran the 5' RACE reads through MiXCR, one entry per CDR3 protein. The sample lists about 800,000 distinct CDR3 sequences; about 25% were seen once. This sample also belongs to another study, concerning T cells of mothers and their children.

The receptor was derived from a boy between 10 and 17 years old in good health. The rearrangement joins TRBV28 to TRBJ1-4, with D possibly being TRBD1 (6 bases). The source material was blood. The CDR3 DNA follows: TGTGCCAGCCAGGGGCCAACTAATGAAAAACTGTTTTTT. Translation: CASQGPTNEKLFF.